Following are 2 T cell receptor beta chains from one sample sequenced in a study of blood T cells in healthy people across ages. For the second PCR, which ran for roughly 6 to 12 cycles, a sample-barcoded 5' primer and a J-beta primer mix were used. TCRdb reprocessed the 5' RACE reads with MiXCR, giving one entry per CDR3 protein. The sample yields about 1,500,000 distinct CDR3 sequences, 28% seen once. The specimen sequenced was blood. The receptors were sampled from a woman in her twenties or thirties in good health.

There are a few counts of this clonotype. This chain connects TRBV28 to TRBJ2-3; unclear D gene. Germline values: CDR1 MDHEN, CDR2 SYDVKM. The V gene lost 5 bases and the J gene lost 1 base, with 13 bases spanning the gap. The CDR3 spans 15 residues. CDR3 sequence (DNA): TGTGCCAGCAGTCACATATTCCGGGGCACAGATACGCAGTATTTT. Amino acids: CASSHIFRGTDTQYF.

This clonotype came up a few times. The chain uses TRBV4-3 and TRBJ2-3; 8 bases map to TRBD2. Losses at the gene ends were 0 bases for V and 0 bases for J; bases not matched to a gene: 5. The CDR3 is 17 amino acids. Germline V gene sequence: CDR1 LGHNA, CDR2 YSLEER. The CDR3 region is CASSQDGSGGSTDTQYF. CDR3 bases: TGCGCCAGCAGCCAAGATGGCAGCGGGGGCAGCACAGATACGCAGTATTTT.